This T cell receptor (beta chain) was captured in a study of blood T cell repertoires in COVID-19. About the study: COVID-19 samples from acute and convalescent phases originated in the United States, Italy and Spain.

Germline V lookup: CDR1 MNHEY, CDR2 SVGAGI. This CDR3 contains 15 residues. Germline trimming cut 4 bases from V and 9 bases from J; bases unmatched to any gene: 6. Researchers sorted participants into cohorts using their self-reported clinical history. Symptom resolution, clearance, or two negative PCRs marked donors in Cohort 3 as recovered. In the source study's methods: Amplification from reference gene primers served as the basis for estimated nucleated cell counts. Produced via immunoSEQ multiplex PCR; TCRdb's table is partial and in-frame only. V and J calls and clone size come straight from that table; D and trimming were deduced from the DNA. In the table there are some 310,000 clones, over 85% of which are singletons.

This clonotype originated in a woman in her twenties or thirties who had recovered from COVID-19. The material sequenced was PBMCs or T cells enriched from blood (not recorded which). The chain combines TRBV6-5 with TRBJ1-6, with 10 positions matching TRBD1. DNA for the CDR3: TGTGCCAGCAGTTTGTCGTGGGACAGGGGTTCACCCCTCCACTTT. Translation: CASSLSWDRGSPLHF.